This section outlines one T cell receptor beta chain sequence together with its context. Its target is not known. The data derive from a study of T cell responses to AZD1222 COVID-19 vaccine. Study conclusions and caveats: Mapped onto spike, vaccine-associated CD4 TCRs spanned it and were dominant at 160-218 and 743-854.

Here immunoSEQ multiplex PCR was the method, and the copy in TCRdb shows in-frame clones only, minus some. Of tens of thousands of clones in the sample, roughly nine tenths were seen once. Germline CDR1 reads LGHDT; CDR2 reads YNNKEL (reference sequence). CDR3 length equals 13 residues. The germline V and J ends were trimmed by 3 bases and 6 bases, with 11 bases remaining between them. The clonotype originates from an adult in good health. The specimen comprised peripheral blood, sampled on day 0 of AZD1222 vaccination. The chain uses TRBV3-1 (or the pseudogene TRBV3-2) and TRBJ2-5, with D maybe TRBD2 (6 bases). CDR3 loop: CASSHQGLQTQYF. The DNA for the CDR3 is TGTGCCAGCAGCCATCAGGGACTTCAGACCCAGTACTTC.